This T cell receptor (beta chain) was sequenced in a study of chronic HIV infection and antiretroviral therapy. The CDR3 loop spans 14 amino acids. V was clipped by 5 bases and J by 1 base, with 11 bases between them. Germline CDR1 reads SGHTA; CDR2 reads FQGNSA. TCRdb fed the 5' RACE reads into MiXCR, producing one record per CDR3 protein. The table shows under 55,000 distinct CDR3 sequences, with approximately 20% occurring only once. The TCR sequence derives from an adult who had HIV and had not received antiretroviral therapy, or was an uninfected healthy control (not recorded which). Sequencing was performed on peripheral blood. This chain connects TRBV7-2 to TRBJ2-5, with D perhaps matching TRBD1 or TRBD2 (5 bases each). The CDR3 protein is CASSPGPIQETQYF. CDR3 bases: TGTGCCAGCAGCCCGGGGCCCATCCAAGAGACCCAGTACTTC.